One sample yielded the 30 T cell receptor beta chains listed below, sequenced in a study of blood T cells in healthy people across ages. It was with a sample-barcoded 5' primer and a J-beta primer mix that a second PCR of roughly 7 to 12 cycles was run. TCRdb reprocessed the 5' RACE reads with MiXCR, giving one entry per CDR3 protein. The sample yields around 2 million distinct CDR3 sequences, roughly two fifths seen once. Sequencing was performed on blood. The receptors shown here come from a human donor in good health.

This sequence joins TRBV7-6 and TRBJ1-2; 8 bases align to TRBD1. V trimming: 5 bases; J trimming: 1 base; junction bases outside the gene matches: 12. Germline lookup yields CDR1 SGHVS and CDR2 FNYEAQ. There are 17 residues in the CDR3. In DNA form, the CDR3 reads TGTGCCAGCAGCATGGGGACAGGATATAATATTAACTATGGCTACACCTTC. Translation: CASSMGTGYNINYGYTF.

This clonotype appeared a few times. The chain has TRBV30 and TRBJ1-5, with a possible D match to TRBD1 (6 bases). V was cut by 1 base and J by 6 bases, with 13 bases left in between. CDR3 length: 14 amino acids. The V gene's germline CDR1 is GTSNPN and CDR2 SVGIG (reference sequence). The CDR3 loop reads CAWSGGGSGQPQHF. For the CDR3, the DNA is TGTGCCTGGAGTGGAGGGGGATCGGGTCAGCCCCAGCATTTT.

The chain has TRBV7-9 and TRBJ1-4, with TRBD1 as a possible D gene (6 bases). The CDR3 runs 15 residues. From germline, CDR1 is SEHNR and CDR2 FQNEAQ (reference sequence). V lost 4 bases and J lost 1, with 10 bases in between. The CDR3 protein is CASSSGQRTNEKLFF. CDR3 DNA: TGTGCCAGCAGCTCCGGACAGAGAACTAATGAAAAACTGTTTTTT.

The chain links TRBV5-1 to TRBJ1-4; D possibly corresponds to TRBD1 (5 bases). CDR3 size: 16 residues. CDR1 is SGHRS and CDR2 is YFSETQ in the germline V gene. Trimming stripped 5 bases from V and 4 bases from J, with 18 bases between. CDR3 loop: CASRLGPRDDNEKLFF. Here the CDR3 DNA reads TGCGCCAGCAGGCTTGGGCCCCGGGACGATAATGAAAAACTGTTTTTT.

This clonotype occurred a few times. This chain connects TRBV29-1 to TRBJ1-1; D remains unclear. Germline values: CDR1 SQVTM, CDR2 ANQGSEA. V lost 0 bases and J lost 1, with 6 bases in between. The length of the CDR3 is 13 residues. The CDR3, as DNA: TGCAGCGTTGAAGAGGTCAGGAACACTGAAGCTTTCTTT. This sequence encodes CSVEEVRNTEAFF.

The table lists this clonotype with a few counts. The chain links TRBV6-1 to TRBJ2-7; TRBD2 might be the D (6 bases). This CDR3 has 15 residues. From germline, CDR1 is MNHNS and CDR2 SASEGT. V was cut by 4 bases and J by 3 bases, with 16 bases left in between. This CDR3 reads CASSAPGLQSYEQYF. In nucleotides, the CDR3 is TGTGCCAGCAGTGCACCGGGACTGCAGAGCTACGAGCAGTACTTC.

This clonotype was detected only a few times. The rearrangement links TRBV10-3 to TRBJ2-1; tentatively, D is TRBD2 (6 bases). Germline V lookup: CDR1 ENHRY, CDR2 SYGVKD. The CDR3 consists of 15 residues. V gave up 8 bases and J gave up 5 bases, with 19 bases separating them. CDR3 amino acids: CAIRSGASGDNEQFF. CDR3 bases: TGTGCCATCCGGAGCGGAGCGTCGGGGGACAATGAGCAGTTCTTC.

This clonotype was picked up a small number of times. CDR3 sequence reads: CAISDLWADTQYF. The CDR3 nucleotides read TGTGCCATCAGTGATCTGTGGGCAGATACGCAGTATTTT. The chain combines TRBV10-3 with TRBJ2-3, with D hard to call. Between the trimmed V and J ends, which lost 3 bases and 4 bases, there was a span of 8 bases. This CDR3 has 13 residues. Looked up from germline, CDR1 is ENHRY and CDR2 is SYGVKD.

This CDR3 is CASSPIVGGQETQYF. The CDR3 DNA sequence: TGTGCCAGCAGCCCCATCGTGGGGGGCCAAGAGACCCAGTACTTC. The genes are TRBV11-2 and TRBJ2-5; a possible D gene is TRBD2 (6 bases). Trimming shortened V by 5 bases and J by 1 base, and 14 bases separated the two germline ends. The CDR3 covers 15 residues. Germline assignment: CDR1 SGHAT and CDR2 FQNNGV.

Points on this clonotype: A junction boundary mismatches the germline segment, possibly from a read error. The genes are TRBV5-1 and TRBJ2-5; D is perhaps TRBD1 or TRBD2 (6 bases each). CDR3 length: 14 amino acids. Germline CDR1 is SGHRS and CDR2 is YFSETQ. The CDR3 spells CASSLLGGLETQYF. The CDR3 nucleotides read TGCGCCAGTAGCTTGCTCGGGGGCTTGGAGACCCAGTACTTC.

The genes are TRBV15 and TRBJ1-5, with TRBD1 as a possible D gene (6 bases). Trimming cost V 3 bases and J 4 bases, with 7 bases left between them. Looked up from germline, CDR1 is LNHNV and CDR2 is YYDKDF (reference sequence). The CDR3 runs to 13 residues. CDR3 DNA: TGTGCCACCAGCAGTGGACAGAATCAGCCCCAGCATTTT. This translates into CATSSGQNQPQHF.

This chain connects TRBV15 to TRBJ2-7; D remains ambiguous. CDR3 length: 13 residues. The V end lost 3 bases, the J end lost 0 bases, and 6 bases lay between the germline ends. Germline V lookup: CDR1 LNHNV, CDR2 YYDKDF (reference sequence). Here the CDR3 reads CATSSILSYEQYF. CDR3 in DNA: TGTGCCACCAGCAGTATCCTCTCCTACGAGCAGTACTTC.

This clonotype occurred a few times. The chain combines TRBV5-1 with TRBJ1-4; D call uncertain. Trimming cost V 0 bases and J 0 bases, with 9 bases left between them. Germline lookup yields CDR1 SGHRS and CDR2 YFSETQ. CDR3 length: 16 residues. CDR3 amino acids: CASSLDSHATNEKLFF. The CDR3 DNA follows: TGCGCCAGCAGCTTGGACAGCCATGCAACTAATGAAAAACTGTTTTTT.

V usage is TRBV29-1 and J usage is TRBJ2-5, with D possibly TRBD1 on 7 matching bases. CDR3 size: 15 residues. V lost 4 bases and J lost 2, with 17 bases in between. CDR1 is SQVTM and CDR2 is ANQGSEA in the germline V gene. CDR3 in amino acids: CSVVGWRGPQETQYF. The CDR3 DNA follows: TGCAGCGTTGTGGGGTGGAGGGGGCCTCAAGAGACCCAGTACTTC.

The chain is built from TRBV20-1 and TRBJ2-1, with TRBD1 matching 7 bases. The CDR3 totals 18 residues. Germline trimming cut 0 bases from V and 5 bases from J; bases unmatched to any gene: 16. The germline gives CDR1 DFQATT, CDR2 SNEGSKA (reference sequence). The CDR3 DNA reads as TGCAGTGCTAGAGATCCACTCGACAGGGTAGTTGAGGACAATGAGCAGTTCTTC. This translates into CSARDPLDRVVEDNEQFF.

J is TRBJ2-1 and V is TRBV20-1, with TRBD2 identical over 7 bases. Germline values: CDR1 DFQATT, CDR2 SNEGSKA (reference sequence). V lost 2 bases, J lost 5 bases, and 12 bases stayed unmatched. CDR3 length equals 16 residues. DNA of the CDR3: TGCAGTGCTAGACCCTTCCTAGCGGCTTCAAACAATGAGCAGTTCTTC. This codes for CSARPFLAASNNEQFF.

This clonotype was detected a few times. The chain recombines TRBV29-1 with TRBJ1-2; the D gene is possibly TRBD1 (5 bases). Per germline, CDR1 SQVTM and CDR2 ANQGSEA. Trimming stripped 3 bases from V and 2 bases from J, with 16 bases between. CDR3 length: 15 amino acids. The CDR3 spells CSVDLTGTSNYGYTF. CDR3 nucleotides: TGCAGCGTTGATCTCACCGGGACTTCGAACTATGGCTACACCTTC.

The gene calls are TRBV15 and TRBJ2-3; 12 bases agree with TRBD2. V was clipped by 5 bases and J by 4 bases; unmatched bases: 7. The CDR3 extends over 16 amino acids. CDR1 LNHNV and CDR2 YYDKDF come from the germline V gene (reference sequence). As DNA, the CDR3 is TGTGCCACCAGCGCCCTAGCGGGGGGGCCGGCAGATACGCAGTATTTT. Encoded protein: CATSALAGGPADTQYF.

The chain joins TRBV29-1 to TRBJ2-5; D call uncertain. The CDR3 is 13 amino acids. In germline, CDR1 is SQVTM, CDR2 ANQGSEA. CDR3 amino acids: CSSGRPDQETQYF. The CDR3 bases are TGCAGTTCGGGCAGGCCCGACCAAGAGACCCAGTACTTC.

Only a few counts were recorded for this clonotype. The J gene is TRBJ2-3, the V gene TRBV20-1; no definite D call. This CDR3 comprises 14 residues. Trimming pared 7 bases from V and 4 bases from J, leaving 18 bases between. Germline CDR1 reads DFQATT; CDR2 reads SNEGSKA (reference sequence). The CDR3 region is CSVSVAFGADTQYF. CDR3 bases: TGCAGTGTTTCCGTAGCCTTTGGGGCAGATACGCAGTATTTT.

This clonotype came up many times. V is TRBV5-1 and J is TRBJ1-2; TRBD1 is a possible D gene (6 bases). CDR1 is SGHRS and CDR2 is YFSETQ in the germline V gene. The CDR3 runs 14 residues. V was shortened by 3 bases and J by 4 bases, with 13 bases between the two germline ends. This CDR3 is CASSSRGGSYGYTF. CDR3 bases: TGCGCCAGCAGCTCGCGGGGGGGCAGCTATGGCTACACCTTC.

The chain joins TRBV7-3 to TRBJ1-2; 7 positions match TRBD1. This CDR3 has 15 amino acids. Germline-derived CDR1 and CDR2 are SGHTA and FQGTGA. The ends lost 3 bases at V and 2 bases at J; junction bases unmatched: 6. DNA of the CDR3: TGTGCCAGCAGCTTCTCCGGACAGGAAAACTATGGCTACACCTTC. Amino acids: CASSFSGQENYGYTF.

The chain links TRBV3-1 to TRBJ1-2, with 8 bases matching TRBD1. Unmatched junction bases numbered 7, after V lost 2 bases and J lost 2 bases. The CDR3 length is 16 residues. Germline loops: CDR1 LGHDT, CDR2 YNNKEL (reference sequence). CDR3 nucleotide sequence: TGTGCCAGCAGCCAACCTTCGGACAGGGTGAACTATGGCTACACCTTC. It encodes CASSQPSDRVNYGYTF.

Concerning this clonotype itself: Germline is not matched at one junction end, which may reflect a read error. This rearrangement joins TRBV11-3 to TRBJ2-5, with a weak D call TRBD2 (6 bases). Germline V lookup: CDR1 SGHNT, CDR2 YENEEA. There are 15 residues in the CDR3. CDR3 nucleotide sequence: TGTGCTAGCAGCGTAGGGGATTCAGGGACTGAGACCCAGTACTTC. This sequence encodes CASSVGDSGTETQYF.

The chain combines TRBV10-3 with TRBJ1-2; no clear D. This CDR3 spans 13 amino acids. The V and J ends lost 6 bases and 0 bases respectively, with 8 bases between them. Germline CDR1 and CDR2: ENHRY and SYGVKD. DNA for the CDR3: TGTGCCATCAGACCGATAGCTAACTATGGCTACACCTTC. It yields the protein CAIRPIANYGYTF.

The chain has TRBV20-1 and TRBJ2-7; 9 positions match TRBD2. Germline V gene lookup returns CDR1 DFQATT and CDR2 SNEGSKA (reference sequence). With V trimmed by 6 bases and J by 6 bases, 12 bases remained unmatched. The CDR3 extends over 14 amino acids. This chain's CDR3 is CSASGGRGLGEQYF. CDR3 bases: TGCAGTGCCAGCGGGGGGCGGGGGCTGGGCGAGCAGTACTTC.

The rearrangement joins TRBV20-1 to TRBJ2-2; TRBD2 agrees at 16 bases. This CDR3 is built from 16 residues. J gave up 4 bases and V 6 bases, and 5 bases lay outside the gene matches. Germline assignment: CDR1 DFQATT and CDR2 SNEGSKA (reference sequence). The CDR3 DNA reads TGCAGTGCGGGGACTAGCGGGGGGGCGCGCACCGGGGAGCTGTTTTTT. Translated: CSAGTSGGARTGELFF.

This clonotype was observed a few times. Here the CDR3 reads CASGRTGSRETQYF. For the CDR3, the DNA is TGCGCCAGCGGCCGGACAGGGAGTCGGGAGACCCAGTACTTC. The chain employs TRBV5-1 and TRBJ2-5, with 8 positions matching TRBD1. This CDR3 region has 14 residues. The junction had 10 bases not matched to a gene; V was cut back by 7 bases and J by 5 bases. Germline V gene lookup returns CDR1 SGHRS and CDR2 YFSETQ.

The CDR3 loop reads CASSDQGKFSYEQYF. The CDR3 region has the DNA TGTGCCAGCAGTGATCAGGGGAAATTTTCCTACGAGCAGTACTTC. This chain connects TRBV25-1 to TRBJ2-7, with D possibly being TRBD1 (6 bases). The CDR3 consists of 15 residues. Germline V gene lookup returns CDR1 MGHDK and CDR2 SYGVNS. Trimming left V 3 bases short and J 1 base short, with 13 bases between.

Concerning this clonotype: A junction end diverges from the germline sequence, so it may reflect a read error. DNA for the CDR3: TGTGCCAGCAGCCACCGGGTGGCGGAAACCTACGATGAGCAGTTCTTC. Translated: CASSHRVAETYDEQFF. The rearrangement joins TRBV4-2 to TRBJ2-1; no clear D. Germline V gene lookup returns CDR1 LGHNA and CDR2 YNFKEQ. CDR3 length: 16 amino acids.